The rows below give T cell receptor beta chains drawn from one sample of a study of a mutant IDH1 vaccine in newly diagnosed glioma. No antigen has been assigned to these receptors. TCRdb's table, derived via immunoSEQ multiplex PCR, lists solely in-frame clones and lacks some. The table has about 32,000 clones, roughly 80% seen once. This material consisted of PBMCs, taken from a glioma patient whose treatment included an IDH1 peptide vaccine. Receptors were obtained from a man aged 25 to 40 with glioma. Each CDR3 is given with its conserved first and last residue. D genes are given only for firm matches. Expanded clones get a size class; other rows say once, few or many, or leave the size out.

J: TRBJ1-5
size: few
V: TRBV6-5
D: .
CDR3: CASSYGRDQPQHF
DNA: TGTGCCAGCAGTTACGGCAGGGATCAGCCCCAGCATTTT

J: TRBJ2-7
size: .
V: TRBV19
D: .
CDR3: CASARGFLVYEQYF
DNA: TGTGCCTCCGCCAGGGGTTTCCTGGTATACGAGCAGTACTTC

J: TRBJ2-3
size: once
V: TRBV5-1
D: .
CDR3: CASSQNPVDTQYF
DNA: TGCGCCAGCAGCCAAAATCCAGTAGATACGCAGTATTTT

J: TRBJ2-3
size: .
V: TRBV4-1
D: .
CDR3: CASSHLGRGLPDTQYF
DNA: TGCGCCAGCAGCCATTTGGGGAGGGGGCTCCCGGATACGCAGTATTTT

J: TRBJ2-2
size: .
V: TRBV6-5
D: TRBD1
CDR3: CASSRYRGHTGELFF
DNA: TGTGCCAGCAGCCGCTACAGGGGGCACACCGGGGAGCTGTTTTTT

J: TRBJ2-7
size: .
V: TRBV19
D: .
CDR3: CASSIVSGSHEQYF
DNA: TGTGCCAGTAGTATTGTTTCGGGATCCCACGAGCAGTACTTC

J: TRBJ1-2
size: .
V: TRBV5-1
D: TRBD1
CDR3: CASSRTTGAWDYGYTF
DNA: TGCGCCAGCAGTCGTACTACAGGGGCTTGGGACTATGGCTACACCTTC

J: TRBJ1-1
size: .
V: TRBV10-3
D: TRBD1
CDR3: CAIAPGQGGNTEAFF
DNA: TGTGCCATCGCACCGGGACAGGGGGGAAACACTGAAGCTTTCTTT

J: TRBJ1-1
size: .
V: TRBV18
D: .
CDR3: CASSPPPDTEAFF
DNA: TGTGCCAGCTCACCGCCCCCCGACACTGAAGCTTTCTTT

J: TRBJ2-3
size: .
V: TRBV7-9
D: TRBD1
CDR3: CASSQPGTGLDTQYF
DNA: TGTGCCAGCAGCCAACCGGGGACAGGTTTAGATACGCAGTATTTT

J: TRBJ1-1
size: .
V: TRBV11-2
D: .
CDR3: CASSSRRGLGVEAFF
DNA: TGTGCCAGCAGCTCGCGCCGGGGTTTGGGCGTTGAAGCTTTCTTT

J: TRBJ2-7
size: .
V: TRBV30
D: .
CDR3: CAWRPREEQYF
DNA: TGTGCCTGGAGGCCGCGTGAGGAGCAGTACTTC

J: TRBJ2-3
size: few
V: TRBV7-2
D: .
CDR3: CAMATGTDTQYF
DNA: TGTGCCATGGCGACTGGCACAGATACGCAGTATTTT

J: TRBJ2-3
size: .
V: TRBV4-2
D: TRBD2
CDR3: CASSQEMVASGKSSTDTQYF
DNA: TGTGCCAGCAGCCAAGAGATGGTGGCTAGCGGGAAATCTAGCACAGATACGCAGTATTTT

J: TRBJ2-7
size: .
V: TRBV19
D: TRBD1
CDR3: CASSGGAQGAYEQYF
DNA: TGTGCCAGTAGCGGGGGCGCACAGGGGGCCTACGAGCAGTACTTC

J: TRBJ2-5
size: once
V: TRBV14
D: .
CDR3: CASSQEGTPIQETQYF
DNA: TGTGCCAGCAGCCAAGAAGGGACACCTATACAAGAGACCCAGTACTTC

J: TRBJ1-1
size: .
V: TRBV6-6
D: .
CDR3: CASSYIGREAFF
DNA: TGTGCCAGCAGTTACATCGGCAGGGAGGCTTTCTTT

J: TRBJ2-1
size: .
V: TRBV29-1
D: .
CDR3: CSVELLERSYNEQFF
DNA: TGCAGCGTTGAACTACTAGAACGCTCCTACAATGAGCAGTTCTTC

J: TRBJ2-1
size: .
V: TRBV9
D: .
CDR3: CASSVGSWGYNEQFF
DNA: TGTGCCAGCAGCGTAGGTTCCTGGGGTTACAATGAGCAGTTCTTC

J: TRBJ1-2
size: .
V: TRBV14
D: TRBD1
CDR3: CASSHTDRTLIGGYTF
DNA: TGTGCCAGCAGCCATACGGACAGGACGCTTATAGGCGGCTACACCTTC

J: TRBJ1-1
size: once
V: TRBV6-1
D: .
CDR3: CASSEGLEFMNTEAFF
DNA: TGTGCCAGCAGTGAAGGATTGGAATTCATGAACACTGAAGCTTTCTTT

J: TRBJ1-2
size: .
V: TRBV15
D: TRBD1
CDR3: CATSRSYRGIYGYTF
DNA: TGTGCCACCAGCAGAAGCTACAGGGGGATCTATGGCTACACCTTC

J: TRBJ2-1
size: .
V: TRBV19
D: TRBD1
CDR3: CASANRGSYNEQFF
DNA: TGTGCCAGCGCTAACAGGGGTTCCTACAATGAGCAGTTCTTC

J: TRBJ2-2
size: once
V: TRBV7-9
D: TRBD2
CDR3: CASSLAPSGRARITGELFF
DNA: TGTGCCAGCAGCTTAGCTCCCAGCGGGAGGGCCAGGATCACCGGGGAGCTGTTTTTT

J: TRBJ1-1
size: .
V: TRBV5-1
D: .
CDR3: CASSLEQLQNTEAFF
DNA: TGCGCCAGCAGCTTGGAACAGCTTCAGAACACTGAAGCTTTCTTT

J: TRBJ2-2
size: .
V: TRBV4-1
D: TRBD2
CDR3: CASSQPTSGRAWELFF
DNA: TGCGCCAGCAGCCAACCTACTAGCGGGAGGGCATGGGAGCTGTTTTTT

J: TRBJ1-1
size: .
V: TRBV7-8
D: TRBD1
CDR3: CASSLAGQGTEAFF
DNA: TGTGCCAGCAGCTTAGCGGGACAGGGCACTGAAGCTTTCTTT

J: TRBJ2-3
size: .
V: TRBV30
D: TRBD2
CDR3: CACPRTSGSVDTQYF
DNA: TGTGCCTGCCCGAGGACTAGCGGGAGTGTTGATACGCAGTATTTT

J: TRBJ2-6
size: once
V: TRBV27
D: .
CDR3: CASSLYRSSGANVLTF
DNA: TGTGCCAGCAGTTTATACCGGTCCTCTGGGGCCAACGTCCTGACTTTC

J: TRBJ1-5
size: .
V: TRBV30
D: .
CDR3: CAWRREDQPQHF
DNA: TGTGCCTGGCGAAGGGAGGATCAGCCCCAGCATTTT

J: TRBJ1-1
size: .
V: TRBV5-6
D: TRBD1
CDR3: CASSLVRQGNTEAFF
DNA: TGTGCCAGCAGCTTGGTGAGACAGGGGAACACTGAAGCTTTCTTT

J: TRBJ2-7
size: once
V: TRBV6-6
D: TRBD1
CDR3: CASSYSWDRAYEQYF
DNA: TGTGCCAGCAGTTACTCGTGGGACAGGGCGTACGAGCAGTACTTC